This passage covers 18 T cell receptor beta chains from one sample sequenced in a study of T cells in Graves' hyperthyroidism and ophthalmopathy (dated by TCRdb to 2018 to 2020). Libraries were prepared through multiplex PCR. Sequencing instrument: Illumina HiSeq 2000. The TCR beta CDR3 regions were amplified from RNA transcripts. The TCR CDR3 was subjected to a first round of RT-PCR using the HTBI primer set and the Qiagen OneStep RT-PCR kit. In TCRdb, the public reads were trimmed at Q25 with fastp and aligned with MiXCR, with productive beta chains retained. Every entry covers one CDR3 protein and lists the most common genes and DNA from its rows. For this sample the table gives some 510,000 distinct CDR3 sequences, of which less than 25% were detected only once. The leading ten clones occupy more than 25% of the sample. The sample was blood. The receptors stem from a young man with Graves' hyperthyroidism.

This clonotype was counted between two and nine times. The J gene is TRBJ2-7, the V gene TRBV11-2; D tentatively reads TRBD1 or TRBD2 (6 bases each). CDR1 and CDR2 (germline): SGHAT, FQNNGV. This CDR3 spans 13 amino acids. V lost 7 bases, J lost 5 bases, and 15 bases lay in between. CDR3 protein: CASTRGPRHEQYF. The CDR3 DNA reads as TGTGCCAGCACCCGGGGGCCGCGTCACGAGCAGTACTTC.

The count of this clonotype is one. As DNA, the CDR3 is TGTGCCAGCAGGAATGGGCCGAACACCGGGGAGCTGTTTTTT. Encoded protein: CASRNGPNTGELFF. V and J are TRBV11-2 and TRBJ2-2, with unresolved D. V was cut by 6 bases and J by 0 bases, with 8 bases left in between. The germline V gene encodes CDR1 SGHAT and CDR2 FQNNGV. The CDR3 spans 14 residues.

This clonotype was recorded many times. The V gene is TRBV30, the J gene TRBJ2-7, with D possibly matching TRBD1 (6 bases). CDR1 is GTSNPN, CDR2 SVGIG, per germline (reference sequence). The germline V and J ends were trimmed by 5 bases and 2 bases, with 10 bases remaining between them. This CDR3 spans 12 amino acids. The CDR3 is CAWDRPTYEQYF. The CDR3 region has the DNA TGTGCCTGGGACAGGCCGACCTACGAGCAGTACTTC.

This clonotype was counted ten times or more. The chain combines TRBV27 with TRBJ1-5; 12 bases line up with TRBD1. CDR1 is MNHEY, CDR2 SMNVEV, per germline (reference sequence). Trimming cost V 4 bases and J 5 bases; bases outside gene matches: 3. The CDR3 is 15 amino acids. The CDR3 region is CASSSGTGGDQPQHF. As DNA, the CDR3 is TGTGCCAGCAGTTCCGGGACAGGGGGCGATCAGCCCCAGCATTTT.

This clonotype was detected many times. V and J are TRBV29-1 and TRBJ2-5, with a possible D match to TRBD2 (7 bases). Trimming pared 5 bases from V and 4 bases from J, leaving 11 bases between. The CDR3 loop spans 12 amino acids. CDR1 SQVTM and CDR2 ANQGSEA come from the germline V gene. The CDR3 loop is CSVRGGGETQYF. CDR3 coding DNA: TGCAGCGTTCGGGGAGGGGGAGAGACCCAGTACTTC.

This clonotype was detected many times. The chain combines TRBV6-5 with TRBJ1-2; D remains ambiguous. This CDR3 is built from 13 residues. V was pared by 3 bases and J by 4 bases, with 9 bases between. Germline assignment: CDR1 MNHEY and CDR2 SVGAGI. The CDR3 sequence: CASSYGIGYGYTF. CDR3 DNA: TGTGCCAGCAGTTATGGCATAGGCTATGGCTACACCTTC.

In its sample, this clonotype was seen many times. The rearrangement uses TRBV7-9 and TRBJ1-5; D uncertain. V was shortened by 5 bases and J by 2 bases, with 10 bases between the two germline ends. From germline, CDR1 is SEHNR and CDR2 FQNEAQ (reference sequence). The CDR3 contains 14 residues. The CDR3 bases are TGTGCCAGCAGCCAATCAGTAGGCAATCAGCCCCAGCATTTT. This gives the protein CASSQSVGNQPQHF.

This clonotype has at least ten counts. The chain has TRBV28 and TRBJ1-5; D remains unclear. Germline V gives CDR1 MDHEN, CDR2 SYDVKM. This CDR3 has 13 residues. V lost 7 bases and J 1 base, leaving 8 bases between the germline ends. CDR3 region: CASNRASNQPQHF. The CDR3 DNA is TGTGCCAGCAATCGGGCCAGCAATCAGCCCCAGCATTTT.

This clonotype was picked up many times. This rearrangement joins TRBV12-3 or TRBV12-4 to TRBJ2-4; perhaps TRBD2 as D (5 bases). V gave up 10 bases and J gave up 0 bases, with 19 bases separating them. The CDR3 has 16 residues. CDR3 DNA: TGTGCCACCCCTCCTAGCCATGCACTAGCCAAAAACATTCAGTACTTC. As protein: CATPPSHALAKNIQYF.

The V and J genes are TRBV4-1 and TRBJ1-1; D unresolved. V was cut by 1 base and J by 1 base, with 10 bases left in between. Germline V gene sequence: CDR1 MGHRA, CDR2 YSYEKL. This CDR3 comprises 15 residues. CDR3 nucleotides: TGCGCCAGCAGCCAAGTCTACGGGGAGAACACTGAAGCTTTCTTT. Its protein product is CASSQVYGENTEAFF.

The chain combines TRBV12-3 or TRBV12-4 with TRBJ1-1; 9 nucleotides align to TRBD1. This CDR3 spans 13 amino acids. Unmatched junction bases numbered 10, after V lost 6 bases and J lost 11 bases. The CDR3 is CASSFTGGAVAFF. The CDR3 nucleotides read TGTGCCAGCAGCTTCACAGGGGGCGCGGTGGCTTTCTTT.

This clonotype has a count of ten or more. The chain links TRBV6-1 to TRBJ1-1; 8 bases map to TRBD1. The CDR3 is made up of 14 amino acids. V shed 8 bases and J 0 bases; nucleotides not matched to a gene: 5. Germline CDR1 is MNHNS and CDR2 is SASEGT. The CDR3 here is CASGLTGVNTEAFF. The DNA of the CDR3 is TGTGCCAGCGGATTGACAGGGGTGAACACTGAAGCTTTCTTT.

The sample holds a few counts of this clonotype. The chain is built from TRBV20-1 and TRBJ2-2; possible D gene TRBD2, 7 bases. The V gene lost 3 bases and the J gene lost 5 bases, with 13 bases spanning the gap. The germline CDR1 and CDR2 sequences are DFQATT and SNEGSKA (reference sequence). The CDR3 consists of 14 residues. This CDR3 reads CSAREGGHTGELFF. In nucleotides, the CDR3 is TGCAGTGCTAGGGAGGGGGGGCATACCGGGGAGCTGTTTTTT.

This clonotype occurred many times. The J gene is TRBJ1-1, the V gene TRBV30; D is unclear. The CDR3 is 13 amino acids. V lost 2 bases, J lost 6 bases, and 13 bases lay in between. Per the germline V gene, CDR1 is GTSNPN and CDR2 is SVGIG (reference sequence). The DNA of the CDR3 is TGTGCCTGGAGTACTGACTGGGCTGCTGAAGCTTTCTTT. Translating gives CAWSTDWAAEAFF. The whole variable domain, remainder taken from reference TRBV30 and TRBJ1-1, is SQTIHQWPATLVQPVGSPLSLECTVEGTSNPNLYWYRQAAGRGLQLLFYSVGIGQISSEVPQNLSASRPQDRQFILSSKKLLLSDSGFYLCAWSTDWAAEAFFGQGTRLTVV.

Ten or more counts support this clonotype. The chain employs TRBV20-1 and TRBJ1-2; no reliable D call. V lost 3 bases, J lost 2 bases, and 7 bases lay in between. The germline CDR1 and CDR2 sequences are DFQATT and SNEGSKA (reference sequence). The CDR3 length is 12 residues. The DNA of the CDR3 is TGCAGTGCTAGTCCGGGGAACTATGGCTACACCTTC. Translation: CSASPGNYGYTF.

The sample holds many counts of this clonotype. This may arise from a read error, as a much more abundant clone is one base away. The V and J genes are TRBV6-1 and TRBJ1-5; D remains unclear. The V gene lost 3 bases and the J gene lost 6 bases, with 3 bases spanning the gap. Germline V gene lookup returns CDR1 MNHNS and CDR2 SASEGT. CDR3 length equals 11 residues. The CDR3 bases are TGTGCCAGCAGTGATACTCAGCCCCAGCATTTT. The encoded protein is CASSDTQPQHF.

The table lists this clonotype with a few counts. J is TRBJ2-7 and V is TRBV19; no definite D call. This CDR3 is built from 12 residues. Trimming removed 1 base from V and 3 bases from J, with 4 bases in between. Germline CDR1 is LNHDA and CDR2 is SQIVND (reference sequence). The CDR3 reads CASSIAGYEQYF. CDR3 DNA: TGTGCCAGTAGTATAGCGGGCTACGAGCAGTACTTC.

This clonotype was counted ten times or more. The chain is built from TRBV11-2 and TRBJ2-5; 9 bases match TRBD2. The junction had 14 bases not matched to a gene; V was cut back by 2 bases and J by 1 base. Germline V gene lookup returns CDR1 SGHAT and CDR2 FQNNGV. This CDR3 contains 19 residues. CDR3 sequence (DNA): TGTGCCAGCAGCTTAAGGTTTTCTCGCCTAGCGGGGCCCCAAGAGACCCAGTACTTC. It is translated as CASSLRFSRLAGPQETQYF.